Listed below are T cell receptor beta chains from one sample, sequenced in a study of blood T cells in healthy people across ages. TCRdb redid the calling of the 5' RACE reads with MiXCR, one entry per CDR3 protein. Among about 970,000 distinct CDR3 sequences listed, just over 50% were seen once. The sequenced sample consisted of blood. The receptors originated from a woman aged 60 to 75 in good health. The CDR3 runs from the conserved cysteine through the conserved F or W. The D gene is left open where the match is weak. Rows may omit the clone size; those that give it use once, few, many or a size class.

d_gene | j_gene | v_gene | abundance | CDR3aa | CDR3nt
. | TRBJ2-7 | TRBV7-9 | . | CASNSAGRDGEQYF | TGTGCCAGCAACTCGGCGGGCAGGGATGGCGAGCAGTACTTC
. | TRBJ2-5 | TRBV7-9 | . | CASSVVTGVETQYF | TGTGCCAGCAGCGTAGTGACGGGAGTGGAGACCCAGTACTTC
. | TRBJ2-3 | TRBV7-2 | few | CASSGQSGILTDTQYF | TGTGCCAGCAGCGGACAGAGCGGGATCCTCACAGATACGCAGTATTTT
. | TRBJ2-2 | TRBV6-5 | few | CASSSEFRAAGELFF | TGTGCCAGCAGTTCGGAATTCCGGGCGGCCGGGGAGCTGTTTTTT
. | TRBJ2-5 | TRBV20-1 | . | CSASLGSQGTQYF | TGCAGTGCTAGTCTGGGGTCACAAGGGACCCAGTACTTC
TRBD1 | TRBJ2-3 | TRBV5-8 | . | CASSFQGAVPTDTQYF | TGTGCCAGCAGCTTTCAGGGGGCTGTCCCCACAGATACGCAGTATTTT
. | TRBJ1-2 | TRBV7-2 | many | CASSPTRGSGYTF | TGTGCCAGCAGCCCGACCCGGGGGTCGGGCTACACCTTC
. | TRBJ2-5 | TRBV12-3/TRBV12-4 | few | CASSLPPGRETQYF | TGTGCCAGCAGTTTACCCCCTGGGCGAGAGACCCAGTACTTC
TRBD1 | TRBJ1-1 | TRBV28 | . | CASSPRIQGSTEAFF | TGTGCCAGCAGTCCGCGTATACAGGGGAGCACTGAAGCTTTCTTT
. | TRBJ2-7 | TRBV20-1 | . | CSARSGQPTRSPYEQYF | TGCAGTGCTAGATCCGGACAACCAACCCGATCCCCCTACGAGCAGTACTTC
. | TRBJ1-2 | TRBV10-3 | . | CAISESNRERYTF | TGTGCCATCAGTGAGTCAAACAGGGAGCGCTACACCTTC
. | TRBJ2-2 | TRBV4-2 | . | CASSQDWGTNTGELFF | TGTGCCAGCAGCCAAGATTGGGGCACGAACACCGGGGAGCTGTTTTTT
TRBD1 | TRBJ2-1 | TRBV5-1 | . | CASSTGGLANEQFF | TGCGCCAGCAGTACAGGGGGGCTAGCCAATGAGCAGTTCTTC